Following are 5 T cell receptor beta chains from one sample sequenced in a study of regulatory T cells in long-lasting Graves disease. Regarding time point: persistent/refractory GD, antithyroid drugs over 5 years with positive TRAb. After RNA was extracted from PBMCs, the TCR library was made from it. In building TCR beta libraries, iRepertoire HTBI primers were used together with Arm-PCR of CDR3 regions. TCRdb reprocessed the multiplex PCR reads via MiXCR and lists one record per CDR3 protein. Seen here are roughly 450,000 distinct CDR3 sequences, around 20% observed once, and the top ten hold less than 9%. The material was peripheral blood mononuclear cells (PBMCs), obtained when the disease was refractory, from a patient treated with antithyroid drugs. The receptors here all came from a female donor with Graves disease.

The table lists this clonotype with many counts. As DNA, the CDR3 is TGCAGCGTTGAAGAGGGACAGGGGTATGGCTACACCTTC. Protein sequence: CSVEEGQGYGYTF. The chain has TRBV29-1 and TRBJ1-2, with TRBD1 matching 10 bases. The CDR3 has 13 residues. Per germline, CDR1 SQVTM and CDR2 ANQGSEA. Germline trimming cut 0 bases from V and 5 bases from J; bases unmatched to any gene: 0.

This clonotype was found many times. Here the CDR3 DNA reads TGTGCCAGCACCCTTTACGAGGGTAATGGCTACACCTTC. Protein sequence: CASTLYEGNGYTF. The chain recombines TRBV28 with TRBJ1-2; D not certain. Per germline, CDR1 MDHEN and CDR2 SYDVKM. The germline V and J ends were trimmed by 7 bases and 6 bases, with 15 bases remaining between them. There are 13 residues in the CDR3.

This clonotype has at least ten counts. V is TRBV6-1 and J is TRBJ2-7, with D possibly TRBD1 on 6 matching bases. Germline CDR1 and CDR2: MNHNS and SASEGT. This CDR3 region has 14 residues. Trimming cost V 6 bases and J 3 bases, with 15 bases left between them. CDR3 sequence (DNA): TGTGCCAGCAGACACGACAGGACAATCTACGAGCAGTACTTC. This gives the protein CASRHDRTIYEQYF.

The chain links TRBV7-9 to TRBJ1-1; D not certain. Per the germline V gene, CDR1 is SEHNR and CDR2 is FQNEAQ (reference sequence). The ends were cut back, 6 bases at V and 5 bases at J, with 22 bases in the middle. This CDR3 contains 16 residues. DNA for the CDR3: TGTGCCAGCAGTCCCAGTCCCGCTCTGACTGTAACTGAAGCTTTCTTT. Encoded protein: CASSPSPALTVTEAFF.

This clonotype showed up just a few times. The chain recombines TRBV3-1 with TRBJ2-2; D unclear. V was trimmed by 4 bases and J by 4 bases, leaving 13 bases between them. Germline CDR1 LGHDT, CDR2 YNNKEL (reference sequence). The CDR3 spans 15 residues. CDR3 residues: CASSPEDLITGELFF. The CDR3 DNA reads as TGTGCCAGCAGCCCCGAGGACCTAATCACCGGGGAGCTGTTTTTT.